These 26 T cell receptor beta chains were all obtained from the same sample, sequenced in a study of blood T cells in healthy people across ages. The use of a sample-barcoded 5' primer and a J-beta primer mix characterized a second PCR of about 7 to 12 cycles. Using its own MiXCR run on the 5' RACE reads, TCRdb lists one record per CDR3 protein. The sample records about 1.8 million distinct CDR3 sequences, around half being singletons. Material: blood. The receptors originated from a woman aged 40 to 49 in good health.

The sample holds many counts of this clonotype. The chain combines TRBV7-2 with TRBJ2-1; 7 bases agree with TRBD2. CDR3 length equals 13 residues. J lost 12 bases, V lost 5 bases, and 10 bases had no gene match. In germline, CDR1 is SGHTA, CDR2 FQGNSA. CDR3: CASSNPNTGGQFF. CDR3 DNA: TGTGCCAGCAGCAACCCCAACACGGGGGGGCAGTTCTTC.

This clonotype appeared once. The rearrangement uses TRBV7-2 and TRBJ2-2; no clear D. The CDR3 runs to 14 residues. Germline assignment: CDR1 SGHTA and CDR2 FQGNSA. Trimming took off 4 bases at V and 1 base at J, with 7 bases between the two ends. CDR3 nucleotide sequence: TGTGCCAGCAGCTACCCAGGGAACACCGGGGAGCTGTTTTTT. Its translation is CASSYPGNTGELFF. Together with reference TRBV7-2 and TRBJ2-2, the CDR3 gives the full variable domain: GAGVSQSPSNKVTEKGKDVELRCDPISGHTALYWYRQSLGQGLEFLIYFQGNSAPDKSGLPSDRFSAERTGGSVSTLTIQRTQQEDSAVYLCASSYPGNTGELFFGEGSRLTVL.

The V and J genes are TRBV20-1 and TRBJ2-3; TRBD2 matches at 11 bases. V was clipped by 3 bases and J by 3 bases; unmatched bases: 8. CDR3 length: 16 amino acids. Per germline, CDR1 DFQATT and CDR2 SNEGSKA (reference sequence). CDR3: CSASGIAGGRTDTQYF. Here the CDR3 DNA reads TGCAGTGCTAGCGGGATAGCGGGGGGGCGGACAGATACGCAGTATTTT.

The chain carries TRBV28 and TRBJ2-5; tentative D call: TRBD1 (8 bases). The germline V and J ends were trimmed by 6 bases and 9 bases, with 20 bases remaining between them. The CDR3 totals 14 residues. Germline loops: CDR1 MDHEN, CDR2 SYDVKM. For the CDR3, the DNA is TGTGCCAGCAGGATTAGCGACAGGGGAGGGCCCCAGTACTTC. Its translation: CASRISDRGGPQYF.

V and J are TRBV5-5 and TRBJ2-2; 9 bases line up with TRBD1. The CDR3 extends over 15 amino acids. From germline, CDR1 is SGHKS and CDR2 YYEKEE (reference sequence). The V and J ends lost 4 bases and 7 bases, in that order; junction bases with no gene match: 8. The CDR3 bases are TGTGCCAGCAGCCAGGGGACAGGGCGCATCGGGGAGCTGTTTTTT. Its protein product is CASSQGTGRIGELFF.

The chain combines TRBV2 with TRBJ2-5; the match to TRBD2 covers 7 bases. V shed 5 bases and J 1 base; nucleotides not matched to a gene: 4. The CDR3 extends over 14 amino acids. Germline-derived CDR1 and CDR2 are SNHLY and FYNNEI. The CDR3 bases are TGTGCCAGCAGTCGGGAGGACCCCCAAGAGACCCAGTACTTC. This translates into CASSREDPQETQYF.

This chain connects TRBV24-1 to TRBJ1-2; 12 bases are a match to TRBD1. CDR1 is KGHDR, CDR2 SFDVKD, per germline. The J segment lost 6 bases and the V segment lost 3 bases, leaving 4 bases of the junction unmatched. The CDR3 covers 15 residues. CDR3 sequence reads: CATSDPGQGANGYTF. The CDR3, as DNA: TGTGCCACCAGTGATCCGGGACAGGGGGCCAATGGCTACACCTTC.

The chain combines TRBV6-2 or TRBV6-3 with TRBJ2-4; tentative D call: TRBD1 (6 bases). The CDR3 length is 15 residues. Looked up from germline, CDR1 is MNHEY and CDR2 is SVGEGT. V was pared by 4 bases and J by 13 bases, with 23 bases between. CDR3 region: CASSSVGTGRPKQYF. In DNA, the CDR3 is TGTGCCAGCAGTTCCGTCGGTACAGGGCGTCCTAAGCAGTACTTC.

This clonotype was counted only a few times. V and J are TRBV10-1 and TRBJ2-5; D might be TRBD2 (6 bases). This CDR3 has 15 residues. V dropped 3 bases and J dropped 5 bases, with 16 bases sitting between them. CDR1 is WNHNN, CDR2 SYGVQD, per germline (reference sequence). The CDR3 is CASSDQEGAKETQYF. CDR3 sequence (DNA): TGCGCCAGCAGTGATCAGGAGGGAGCAAAGGAGACCCAGTACTTC.

V and J are TRBV28 and TRBJ2-1, with 7 bases that match TRBD1. The CDR3 runs 14 residues. V gave up 6 bases and J gave up 12 bases; unmatched junction bases: 14. Germline CDR1 reads MDHEN; CDR2 reads SYDVKM. The DNA of the CDR3 is TGTGCCAGCAGCCTAACGAGGCCCGGGACAGTGCAGTTCTTC. It specifies CASSLTRPGTVQFF.

The genes are TRBV15 and TRBJ2-4; D may be TRBD1 or TRBD2 (5 bases each). Matching the DNA end better, TRBJ2-5 makes the J call doubtful. This CDR3 is built from 14 residues. Germline CDR1 is LNHNV and CDR2 is YYDKDF (reference sequence). The CDR3 DNA reads as TGTGCCACCAGCACCCGTCGGGGCTTGGAGACCCAGTACTTC. Its protein product is CATSTRRGLETQYF.

The chain links TRBV5-6 to TRBJ2-1, with TRBD2 matching over 8 bases. V shed 0 bases, J shed 4 bases, and the junction held 12 bases outside the gene matches. The CDR3 has 18 residues. Germline lookup yields CDR1 SGHDT and CDR2 YYEEEE. CDR3 bases: TGTGCCAGCAGCTTGGCAACGCAGCGGGGGTCTTTTTACAATGAGCAGTTCTTC. Translating gives CASSLATQRGSFYNEQFF.

The V call is TRBV9, the J call TRBJ2-1; 11 bases agree with TRBD2. The CDR3 has 15 amino acids. Germline trimming cut 0 bases from V and 5 bases from J; bases unmatched to any gene: 1. Germline V gene data show CDR1 as SGDLS and CDR2 as YYNGEE. CDR3 in amino acids: CASSVASGGNNEQFF. CDR3 nucleotide sequence: TGTGCCAGCAGCGTAGCTAGCGGGGGGAACAATGAGCAGTTCTTC.

This clonotype was observed a handful of times. The chain couples TRBV7-2 to TRBJ2-5; no firm D call. CDR3 size: 14 residues. V gave up 0 bases and J gave up 11 bases, with 16 bases separating them. CDR1 is SGHTA and CDR2 is FQGNSA in the germline V gene. CDR3 loop: CASSLAGTHNEQYF. In DNA form, the CDR3 reads TGTGCCAGCAGCTTAGCGGGTACTCACAATGAGCAGTACTTC.

V gene TRBV20-1 combines with J gene TRBJ1-6; 9 positions match TRBD1. The CDR3 spans 14 residues. Trimming took 5 bases from V and 7 from J; bases not matched to a gene: 6. Germline V gene sequence: CDR1 DFQATT, CDR2 SNEGSKA (reference sequence). In DNA form, the CDR3 reads TGCAGTGCTCCCGGGACAGGGCCAAATTCACCCCTCCACTTT. This translates into CSAPGTGPNSPLHF.

The table lists this clonotype with a few counts. This chain connects TRBV2 to TRBJ2-5; D may be TRBD1 or TRBD2 (5 bases each). The V gene lost 4 bases and the J gene lost 11 bases, with 20 bases spanning the gap. The CDR3 is 14 residues long. Germline CDR1 SNHLY, CDR2 FYNNEI. The CDR3 nucleotides are TGTGCCAGCAGTGTAGAGGGGCCTAACAATGAGCAGTACTTC. It codes for CASSVEGPNNEQYF.

The genes are TRBV5-1 and TRBJ2-5, with a possible D match to TRBD2 (6 bases). Trimming removed 1 base from V and 5 bases from J, with 15 bases in between. Germline assignment: CDR1 SGHRS and CDR2 YFSETQ. The CDR3 is 15 amino acids. The CDR3 DNA sequence: TGCGCCAGCAGCTTGCAGGAGGGTGACTACGAGACCCAGTACTTC. As protein: CASSLQEGDYETQYF. The full variable domain, with the rest looked up from reference TRBV5-1 and TRBJ2-5, is KAGVTQTPRYLIKTRGQQVTLSCSPISGHRSVSWYQQTPGQGLQFLFEYFSETQRNKGNFPGRFSGRQFSNSRSEMNVSTLELGDSALYLCASSLQEGDYETQYFGPGTRLLVL.

The V gene is TRBV6-2 or TRBV6-3, the J gene TRBJ2-3; D remains unclear. CDR3 length: 13 amino acids. Trimming removed 7 bases from V and 8 bases from J, with 16 bases in between. Germline assignment: CDR1 MNHEY and CDR2 SVGEGT. The CDR3 nucleotides read TGTGCCAGCATCCCACTCGGCCTGGGTACGCAGTATTTT. Translated, it gives CASIPLGLGTQYF.

This chain joins TRBV5-1 and TRBJ2-1, with 11 bases aligning to TRBD1. The DNA end is more similar to TRBJ2-7, so the J call may be wrong. There are 16 residues in the CDR3. CDR1 is SGHRS and CDR2 is YFSETQ in the germline V gene. The CDR3 region is CASSLGTGGNYNEQYF. DNA of the CDR3: TGCGCCAGCAGCTTGGGGACAGGGGGCAACTACAATGAGCAGTACTTC.

This clonotype was counted a few times. This sequence joins TRBV5-1 and TRBJ1-2; 7 bases fit TRBD1. V was clipped by 4 bases and J by 3 bases; unmatched bases: 12. The CDR3 is 16 amino acids. Germline values: CDR1 SGHRS, CDR2 YFSETQ. Written as DNA, the CDR3 is TGCGCCAGCAGCGGAAAAGGGGGCCCGGGGGACTATGGCTACACCTTC. Its protein product is CASSGKGGPGDYGYTF.

In this sample, this clonotype turned up many times. The V call is TRBV29-1, the J call TRBJ2-5; 7 bases align to TRBD2. The CDR3 extends over 13 amino acids. Germline V gene data show CDR1 as SQVTM and CDR2 as ANQGSEA. V trimming: 7 bases; J trimming: 4 bases; junction bases outside the gene matches: 9. In DNA, the CDR3 is TGCAGCGCCGGTCGGGGGGATGGAGAGACCCAGTACTTC. It is translated as CSAGRGDGETQYF.

The genes are TRBV7-9 and TRBJ1-2; 7 nucleotides match TRBD1. CDR3 size: 13 residues. Germline CDR1 and CDR2: SEHNR and FQNEAQ (reference sequence). V lost 5 bases and J lost 7; bases outside the gene matches: 7. The CDR3 bases are TGTGCCAGCAGCCGACAGGGTTACTTTGGCTACACCTTC. Translating gives CASSRQGYFGYTF.

The chain recombines TRBV7-2 with TRBJ2-1; 8 bases fit TRBD2. J gave up 13 bases and V 1 base, and 6 bases lay outside the gene matches. Germline CDR1 and CDR2: SGHTA and FQGNSA. The CDR3 covers 13 residues. CDR3 loop: CASSLGVGGAQFF. CDR3 DNA sequence: TGTGCCAGCAGCTTAGGAGTCGGGGGGGCCCAGTTCTTC.

In DNA, the CDR3 is TGTGCCAGCCTTAGGGGGGGCCGCACAGATACGCAGTATTTT. Translating it yields CASLRGGRTDTQYF. The chain couples TRBV28 to TRBJ2-3; D might be TRBD2 (7 bases). In germline, CDR1 is MDHEN, CDR2 SYDVKM. This CDR3 spans 14 amino acids. The V end was cut by 8 bases, the J end by 1 base, with 13 bases between.

This chain's CDR3 is CASSRDSQPQHF. The CDR3 DNA is TGTGCCAGCAGCCGTGACAGTCAGCCCCAGCATTTT. The chain employs TRBV7-2 and TRBJ1-5; D perhaps matches TRBD1 (5 bases). Germline V gene sequence: CDR1 SGHTA, CDR2 FQGNSA. V lost 5 bases and J 6 bases, leaving 8 bases between the germline ends. The CDR3 sequence is 12 residues long.

A few counts support this clonotype. Since a much larger clone is just one base distant, this may be a read error. This sequence joins TRBV5-1 and TRBJ2-7; possible D gene TRBD2, 5 bases. From germline, CDR1 is SGHRS and CDR2 YFSETQ. V lost 4 bases and J 7 bases, leaving 24 bases between the germline ends. The CDR3 length is 16 residues. The CDR3 DNA reads as TGCGCCAGCAGCCCCCCCGGGGAGTTCCCTTACAATGAGCAGTACTTC. Its translation is CASSPPGEFPYNEQYF.